This TCR beta chain was captured in a study of a mutant IDH1 vaccine in newly diagnosed glioma. Study as a whole: Before enrollment, the patients had been treated with radiotherapy alone, temozolomide alone, or both together. Most of them had received both.

Generated by immunoSEQ multiplex PCR, the TCRdb table keeps only in-frame clones and is missing some. The repertoire holds approximately 52,000 clones, with around 80% as singletons. Specified time point: baseline, week 1 (first vaccination visit). Treatment: pre-vaccination baseline after standard-of-care therapy. The study's findings and limits: A vaccine-induced immune response developed in roughly 93% of the patients.

As regards this clone: Its antigen is not identified.

Germline loops: CDR1 SNHLY, CDR2 FYNNEI. V lost 7 bases to trimming and J lost 0 bases, with 16 bases between them. The CDR3 length is 17 residues. This receptor was identified in a woman aged 40 to 50 with glioma. V usage is TRBV2 and J usage is TRBJ2-6; D is possibly TRBD1 or TRBD2 (5 bases each). The input for sequencing was PBMCs, taken from a glioma patient treated with radiotherapy, temozolomide or both. The CDR3 DNA reads as TGTGCCAGCACCACCGGGACCGCCCGCTCTGGGGCCAACGTCCTGACTTTC. It translates to CASTTGTARSGANVLTF.